This TCR beta chain was captured in a study of sequential checkpoint blockade in melanoma. Study-level background: Patients were randomized 1:1 to nivolumab-then-ipilimumab or ipilimumab-then-nivolumab first-line. Maintenance nivolumab came after either treatment sequence.

TCRdb's table, derived via immunoSEQ multiplex PCR, lists solely in-frame clones and lacks some. The sample contains around 15,000 clones, 85% to 95% of which appear only once. Treatment noted: randomized to nivolumab then ipilimumab (arm A) or the reverse (arm B). DNA-damaging chemotherapy had not been given to any patient beforehand. Sorted cells were live CD3+CD8+, lacking CD19 and CD56, from PBMCs. The V gene's germline CDR1 is SGHTA and CDR2 FQGTGA. V lost 5 bases, J lost 2 bases, and 9 bases lay in between. The CDR3 totals 13 residues. The clonotype was recovered from a human donor with melanoma. The chain recombines TRBV7-3 with TRBJ1-1; D remains unclear. The specimen comprised CD8+ T cells sorted from blood (inferred from file names), sampled from a patient given nivolumab and ipilimumab in sequence. The chain's CDR3 is CASSTDGNTEAFF. DNA of the CDR3: TGTGCCAGCAGCACAGACGGTAACACTGAAGCTTTCTTT.